The entry that follows covers one T cell receptor (beta chain) sequence. This PCR relied on a set of 60 Vbeta primers and 13 Jbeta primers. Method: immunoSEQ multiplex PCR; TCRdb's copy keeps in-frame clones and lacks some. Found here are 150,000 or so clones, 75% of them singletons; the top ten hold around 2.6%. This sample was included in a study of cytomegalovirus exposure and HLA in healthy donors. The CDR3 is made up of 16 amino acids. V was pared by 6 bases and J by 2 bases, with 18 bases between. Germline V gives CDR1 LGHNT, CDR2 FRNRAP. This rearrangement joins TRBV12-5 to TRBJ2-3; D is perhaps TRBD1 (6 bases). The specimen sequenced was PBMCs. The sequence was obtained from a female donor in good health and CMV-seronegative. CDR3 residues: CASGAGQYRATDTQYF. The CDR3 bases are TGTGCTAGTGGGGCCGGACAGTATAGGGCCACAGATACGCAGTATTTT. The full variable domain, with the rest looked up from reference TRBV12-5 and TRBJ2-3, is DARVTQTPRHKVTEMGQEVTMRCQPILGHNTVFWYRQTMMQGLELLAYFRNRAPLDDSGMPKDRFSAEMPDATLATLKIQPSEPRDSAVYFCASGAGQYRATDTQYFGPGTRLTVL.